This T cell receptor beta chain was profiled in a study of cytomegalovirus exposure and HLA in healthy donors. Study findings and constraints: Most of the TCR beta V segments (in an earlier analysis) were productive either about 87% or about 30% of the time.

Germline V CDR1 and CDR2: SGHTA, FQGTGA. Germline trimming cut 5 bases from V and 5 bases from J; bases unmatched to any gene: 7. The CDR3 has 14 residues. About this clone itself: Its antigen remains unidentified.

A multiplex PCR was run with 60 Vbeta primers and 13 Jbeta primers. Method: immunoSEQ multiplex PCR; TCRdb's copy keeps in-frame clones and lacks some. The sample yields some 200,000 clones, roughly three quarters seen once. This sequence joins TRBV7-3 and TRBJ2-3, with 7 bases that match TRBD1. Sequenced material: PBMCs. The clonotype comes from a male donor in good health and CMV-seropositive. For the CDR3, the DNA is TGTGCCAGCAGCCCCGACAGGGATGGAGATACGCAGTATTTT. Amino acids: CASSPDRDGDTQYF.